This T cell receptor beta chain emerged from a study of blood T cells in healthy people across ages. General study findings and limits: Estimates drawn from one million T cells were deemed to understate diversity. There was a strong correlation between TCR beta diversity and naive T cell percentage. Roughly linearly, TCR beta diversity per million T cells fell as age increased.

The sample holds a few counts of this clonotype. The antigen remains undetermined. Germline values: CDR1 WSHSY, CDR2 SAAADI. This CDR3 has 16 amino acids. J gave up 5 bases and V 4 bases, and 10 bases lay outside the gene matches. The second PCR ran roughly 7 to 12 cycles with a sample-barcoded 5' primer and J-beta primers. Per sample, CDR3-containing paired-end reads numbered at least 3 million. TCRdb reprocessed the 5' RACE reads via MiXCR and lists one record per CDR3 protein. The table lists 700,000 to 850,000 distinct CDR3 sequences, roughly 53% of them singletons, with under 50% in the top ten. This receptor was identified in a man of 80 years or more in good health. Sequencing was performed on blood. The J gene is TRBJ2-5, the V gene TRBV10-2; 10 bases are a match to TRBD2. The CDR3 spells CASSGAGGLFGETQYF. The CDR3, as DNA: TGCGCCAGCAGTGGAGCGGGAGGGTTATTCGGGGAGACCCAGTACTTC.